Listed below are T cell receptor beta chains from one sample, sequenced in a study of blood T cells in healthy people across ages. TCRdb analysed the 5' RACE reads with MiXCR anew, one entry per CDR3 protein. Of roughly 1.4 million distinct CDR3 sequences listed, 45% to 70% are singletons. The sequenced sample consisted of blood. These receptors all come from a man younger than 35 in good health. The conserved cysteine and the conserved F or W are not part of the CDR3 here. A clone size is listed for some rows: how often the clone was seen (once, few, many), or a class if it is expanded.

V,J,length,size,CDR3
TRBV7-2,TRBJ2-7,15,.,ASSLLGRRDAPYEQY
TRBV6-1,TRBJ1-5,14,.,ASSETQGYSNQPQH
TRBV5-5,TRBJ2-3,14,.,ASSLGAGQGTDTQY
TRBV29-1,TRBJ2-2,11,few,SALAARTGELF
TRBV6-5,TRBJ2-5,12,few,ASSDERGRETQY
TRBV7-6,TRBJ1-2,13,few,ASSLVIGPLEGYT
TRBV10-3,TRBJ1-5,11,.,AISAGRDQPQH
TRBV12-3/TRBV12-4,TRBJ2-5,10,few,ASSLGGQTQY
TRBV11-2,TRBJ1-1,12,.,ASSLQFMNTEAF
TRBV5-1,TRBJ1-2,11,once,ASSLPSVDGYT
TRBV7-6,TRBJ2-7,15,.,ASSLELAGPFSYEQY
TRBV7-8,TRBJ2-2,17,.,ASSRRRRERGTNTGELF
TRBV27,TRBJ2-1,12,few,ASSRALMGYEQF
TRBV3-1,TRBJ2-3,11,few,ASSQEVSRGQY
TRBV20-1,TRBJ1-1,13,.,SARDPGRGNTEAF
TRBV11-1,TRBJ2-1,14,.,ASSLEGESSYNEQF
TRBV4-1,TRBJ2-2,13,.,ASSHLGLGKEELF
TRBV6-5,TRBJ2-7,14,few,ASSYFSGSSSYEQY
TRBV5-1,TRBJ2-5,11,few,ASSLRQYMTQY
TRBV7-2,TRBJ2-7,13,.,ASSPSQAVTYEQY
TRBV3-1,TRBJ2-5,12,few,ASSRRRPQETQY
TRBV2,TRBJ2-3,10,few,ASAVTGDTQY
TRBV5-1,TRBJ2-5,12,.,ASSLGGNEETQY
TRBV5-5,TRBJ1-5,12,.,ASSSTPGNQPQH
TRBV3-1,TRBJ1-1,12,.,ASSQLALRTEAF
TRBV29-1,TRBJ2-6,12,many,SVGGKTGANVLT
TRBV20-1,TRBJ2-7,12,.,SAKRDNTYNEQY
TRBV24-1,.,12,.,ATKDSNLPYEQY
TRBV5-1,TRBJ1-5,11,.,ASRATSNQPQH
TRBV7-9,TRBJ2-1,9,.,ASSSMYEQF
TRBV20-1,TRBJ1-2,16,.,SARFFVRTGDINYGYT
TRBV20-1,TRBJ2-5,12,.,SARPQGGKETQY
TRBV14,TRBJ2-7,11,few,ASSQLSRNEQY
TRBV7-8,TRBJ2-1,14,.,ASSKLAGGTYNEQF
TRBV4-1,TRBJ1-1,13,.,ASSQETGRNTEAF
TRBV27,TRBJ1-5,12,.,ASSPNRVYQPQH
TRBV12-3/TRBV12-4,TRBJ2-4,12,.,ASSFGGPGNEQY
TRBV10-3,TRBJ2-7,12,few,AISVDRASYEQY
TRBV29-1,TRBJ2-3,6,few,SADTQY
TRBV29-1,TRBJ2-1,19,few,SVEGPLLTSGRRSSYNEQF
TRBV7-7,TRBJ2-2,10,few,ASSSAERELF
TRBV14,TRBJ1-5,11,.,ASSQGTNQPQH
TRBV4-1,TRBJ2-1,15,few,ASSQAPVGPSWNEQF
TRBV5-1,TRBJ2-7,13,few,ASSLGSGQKPKQY
TRBV3-1,TRBJ2-3,14,.,ASSQNSGRLAYTQY
TRBV6-6,TRBJ1-2,13,.,ASSSYGEKSGGYT
TRBV9,TRBJ2-7,14,.,ASSVGQGAHSYEQY
TRBV20-1,TRBJ2-4,13,.,SAYGTSIAKNIQY